The 26 T cell receptor beta chains presented below share a single source sample, sequenced in a study of cytomegalovirus exposure and HLA in healthy donors. Sequencing used immunoSEQ multiplex PCR; TCRdb keeps in-frame clones, though not all of them. This sample carries about 250,000 clones, about 90% of them seen once, and the ten largest clones take 12%. The sequencing sample was made of PBMCs. Source of these receptors: a man aged 18 to 29 in good health and CMV-seropositive.

The J gene is TRBJ2-1, the V gene TRBV14, with 8 bases fitting TRBD1. The junction had 2 bases not matched to a gene; V was cut back by 1 base and J by 12 bases. The CDR3 sequence is 12 residues long. From germline, CDR1 is SGHDN and CDR2 FVKESK. The DNA of the CDR3 is TGTGCCAGCAGCCAAGGGGGGACAGGGCAGTTCTTC. Translated: CASSQGGTGQFF.

This clone was counted once. This chain connects TRBV6-5 to TRBJ2-2, with D perhaps TRBD1 (5 bases). The length of the CDR3 is 15 residues. Trimming took off 0 bases at V and 1 base at J, with 6 bases between the two ends. Germline V gene lookup returns CDR1 MNHEY and CDR2 SVGAGI. The CDR3 here is CASSYSDRNTGELFF. CDR3 coding DNA: TGTGCCAGCAGTTACTCTGACAGGAACACCGGGGAGCTGTTTTTT.

The chain carries TRBV20-1 and TRBJ2-1; D gene uncertain. Trimming pared 2 bases from V and 9 bases from J, leaving 8 bases between. The germline V gene has CDR1 DFQATT and CDR2 SNEGSKA (reference sequence). This CDR3 comprises 11 residues. This CDR3 is CSARMLSEQFF. The CDR3 nucleotides are TGCAGTGCTAGAATGCTCTCTGAGCAGTTCTTC.

This chain links TRBV28 with TRBJ2-5, with D perhaps matching TRBD1 (5 bases). The CDR3 extends over 16 amino acids. V was cut by 3 bases and J by 0 bases, with 14 bases left in between. Germline lookup yields CDR1 MDHEN and CDR2 SYDVKM. The CDR3 nucleotides are TGTGCCAGCAGTTTGAGCAGGGTCAAGTACCAAGAGACCCAGTACTTC. It translates to CASSLSRVKYQETQYF.

This chain links TRBV11-3 with TRBJ2-2; 12 bases line up with TRBD2. Trimming removed 5 bases from V and 6 bases from J; junction bases left unmatched: 7. This CDR3 has 16 amino acids. The germline CDR1 and CDR2 sequences are SGHNT and YENEEA. The CDR3 loop is CASSVSSGRAPGELFF. The CDR3 DNA sequence: TGTGCCAGCAGCGTCTCTAGCGGGAGGGCCCCCGGGGAGCTGTTTTTT.

This chain's CDR3 is CASSATTGNTEAFF. CDR3 DNA: TGTGCCAGCAGTGCTACGACAGGGAACACTGAAGCTTTCTTT. The gene calls are TRBV6-1 and TRBJ1-1, with TRBD1 as a possible D gene (6 bases). The CDR3 sequence is 14 residues long. Germline-derived CDR1 and CDR2 are MNHNS and SASEGT. Trimming stripped 4 bases from V and 1 base from J, with 10 bases between.

This clone appeared once. The V call is TRBV6-1, the J call TRBJ1-4, with 8 bases fitting TRBD1. The CDR3 extends over 15 amino acids. The germline V gene encodes CDR1 MNHNS and CDR2 SASEGT. Trimming at V came to 5 bases and at J to 8 bases, leaving 10 bases not matched to a gene. As DNA, the CDR3 is TGTGCCAGCAGTTCCCAGGACAGGGTGAGGGAAAAACTGTTTTTT. Its translation is CASSSQDRVREKLFF.

This clone has only one observation. The chain is built from TRBV29-1 and TRBJ2-7; 12 bases align to TRBD2. The CDR3 runs 16 residues. The ends lost 4 bases at V and 6 bases at J; junction bases unmatched: 13. The germline V gene encodes CDR1 SQVTM and CDR2 ANQGSEA. The CDR3 region is CSVVVRLAGVAFEQYF. Written as DNA, the CDR3 is TGCAGCGTTGTCGTACGACTAGCGGGAGTCGCCTTCGAGCAGTACTTC.

The chain carries TRBV4-1 and TRBJ1-2; unclear D gene. The CDR3 is made up of 15 amino acids. Germline-derived CDR1 and CDR2 are MGHRA and YSYEKL. V gave up 3 bases and J gave up 2 bases, with 13 bases separating them. This CDR3 is CASSQAPTSNYGYTF. The CDR3 nucleotides are TGCGCCAGCAGCCAGGCCCCGACATCCAACTATGGCTACACCTTC.

V gene TRBV25-1 combines with J gene TRBJ2-7; D call uncertain. Trimming took 2 bases from V and 0 from J, leaving 8 bases between them. Per germline, CDR1 MGHDK and CDR2 SYGVNS. The CDR3 covers 14 residues. The chain's CDR3 is CASSEVGDSYEQYF. CDR3 in DNA: TGTGCCAGCAGTGAAGTCGGCGACTCCTACGAGCAGTACTTC.

The chain is built from TRBV10-3 and TRBJ1-5, with 7 bases lining up with TRBD1. The junction had 12 bases not matched to a gene; V was cut back by 0 bases and J by 4 bases. CDR3 length: 18 amino acids. Germline CDR1 reads ENHRY; CDR2 reads SYGVKD. The CDR3 spells CAISESRAGGYSNQPQHF. DNA of the CDR3: TGTGCCATCAGTGAGTCGCGGGCAGGGGGGTATTCGAATCAGCCCCAGCATTTT.

Of note for this clone: This sample also contains other DNA sequences that code for the same CDR3. The rearrangement joins TRBV6-5 to TRBJ1-5; a weak D match, TRBD1 (5 bases). From germline, CDR1 is MNHEY and CDR2 SVGAGI. Between the trimmed V and J ends, which lost 0 bases and 6 bases, there was a span of 6 bases. This CDR3 contains 13 residues. CDR3 DNA: TGTGCCAGCAGTTACTCAGGGGCTCAGCCCCAGCATTTT. It yields the protein CASSYSGAQPQHF.

This clone appeared a few times. The chain couples TRBV19 to TRBJ1-2; a possible D gene is TRBD1 (6 bases). Germline V gene data show CDR1 as LNHDA and CDR2 as SQIVND (reference sequence). This CDR3 region has 12 residues. V gave up 6 bases and J gave up 5 bases, with 10 bases separating them. CDR3 sequence: CASSEGVYGYTF. The CDR3 nucleotides read TGTGCCAGTAGCGAGGGGGTTTATGGCTACACCTTC.

The V and J genes are TRBV6-4 and TRBJ1-5; no reliable D call. Germline CDR1 reads MRHNA; CDR2 reads SNTAGT. The CDR3 consists of 13 residues. Trimming removed 4 bases from V and 7 bases from J, with 11 bases in between. CDR3 region: CASSVEAGQPQHF. The CDR3 nucleotides read TGTGCCAGCAGTGTTGAGGCCGGGCAGCCCCAGCATTTT.

The chain carries TRBV28 and TRBJ2-7; perhaps TRBD2 as D (6 bases). The V end was cut by 8 bases, the J end by 9 bases, with 14 bases between. The CDR3 has 11 amino acids. Per germline, CDR1 MDHEN and CDR2 SYDVKM. CDR3 sequence reads: CASRGTLVQYF. Here the CDR3 DNA reads TGTGCCAGCCGTGGGACTCTGGTGCAGTACTTC.

Concerning this clone: Other DNA sequences from this sample encode an identical CDR3 as well. V gene TRBV11-2 combines with J gene TRBJ1-1; D unresolved. V lost 1 base, J lost 8 bases, and 8 bases lay in between. This CDR3 spans 12 amino acids. CDR1 and CDR2 from the germline V gene are SGHAT and FQNNGV. Here the CDR3 reads CASSLVAAEAFF. The CDR3 bases are TGTGCCAGCAGCTTAGTAGCAGCCGAAGCTTTCTTT. The full variable domain, completed using reference TRBV11-2 and TRBJ1-1, is EAGVAQSPRYKIIEKRQSVAFWCNPISGHATLYWYQQILGQGPKLLIQFQNNGVVDDSQLPKDRFSAERLKGVDSTLKIQPAKLEDSAVYLCASSLVAAEAFFGQGTRLTVV.

The V call is TRBV6-6, the J call TRBJ2-1, with TRBD2 matching 11 bases. Unmatched junction bases numbered 8, after V lost 6 bases and J lost 7 bases. This CDR3 is built from 15 residues. The germline gives CDR1 MNHNY, CDR2 SVGAGI (reference sequence). CDR3 sequence (DNA): TGTGCCAGCAGGTCACTAGCGGGAGCGCGAAATGAGCAGTTCTTC. This encodes CASRSLAGARNEQFF.

The V gene is TRBV6-6, the J gene TRBJ1-2; 7 bases fit TRBD1. Germline V gene sequence: CDR1 MNHNY, CDR2 SVGAGI (reference sequence). The CDR3 totals 16 residues. V dropped 4 bases and J dropped 2; count of bases not matched to a gene: 10. The chain's CDR3 is CASSSGVGRGNYGYTF. CDR3 DNA sequence: TGTGCCAGCAGTTCCGGAGTCGGCAGGGGGAACTATGGCTACACCTTC.

The rearrangement joins TRBV15 to TRBJ1-1; TRBD1 aligns across 7 bases. The CDR3 loop spans 18 amino acids. Germline CDR1 reads LNHNV; CDR2 reads YYDKDF (reference sequence). V was pared by 0 bases and J by 5 bases, with 15 bases of the junction left unmatched. CDR3 region: CATSRDQFFRGVVTEAFF. For the CDR3, the DNA is TGTGCCACCAGCAGAGATCAATTTTTCAGGGGGGTAGTGACTGAAGCTTTCTTT.

The chain carries TRBV5-1 and TRBJ1-5, with 7 bases aligning to TRBD1. The V and J ends lost 2 bases and 6 bases, in that order; junction bases with no gene match: 5. The CDR3 sequence is 14 residues long. The germline V gene encodes CDR1 SGHRS and CDR2 YFSETQ. Written as DNA, the CDR3 is TGCGCCAGCAGCTTAGAAGGGGGCGTTCAGCCCCAGCATTTT. It codes for CASSLEGGVQPQHF.

V gene TRBV20-1 combines with J gene TRBJ2-5; D gene unclear. Trimming removed 5 bases at V and 3 bases at J, with 7 bases between. Per the germline V gene, CDR1 is DFQATT and CDR2 is SNEGSKA (reference sequence). The CDR3 consists of 11 residues. CDR3 amino acids: CSASLEETQYF. For the CDR3, the DNA is TGCAGTGCTTCCCTGGAAGAGACCCAGTACTTC.

The rearrangement joins TRBV29-1 to TRBJ2-1; TRBD1 agrees at 9 bases. CDR3 size: 16 residues. Germline values: CDR1 SQVTM, CDR2 ANQGSEA. Germline trimming cut 0 bases from V and 5 bases from J; bases unmatched to any gene: 8. The CDR3 loop reads CSVEDGRRTGDNEQFF. As DNA, the CDR3 is TGCAGCGTTGAAGACGGGAGGAGGACAGGGGACAATGAGCAGTTCTTC.

CDR3 residues: CASSPGTGDSYEQYF. Here the CDR3 DNA reads TGTGCCAGCAGCCCTGGGACAGGAGACTCCTACGAGCAGTACTTC. The chain links TRBV5-4 to TRBJ2-7; TRBD1 aligns across 8 bases. The CDR3 loop spans 15 amino acids. V was pared by 4 bases and J by 0 bases, with 6 bases of the junction left unmatched. Germline V lookup: CDR1 SGHNT, CDR2 YYREEE (reference sequence).

This chain connects TRBV15 to TRBJ2-2, with a weak D call TRBD2 (6 bases). Trimming removed 8 bases at V and 5 bases at J, with 18 bases between. The CDR3 covers 15 residues. CDR1 LNHNV and CDR2 YYDKDF come from the germline V gene (reference sequence). The CDR3 loop reads CATDKTGEGTGELFF. DNA for the CDR3: TGTGCCACCGATAAGACGGGAGAGGGGACCGGGGAGCTGTTTTTT.

This chain joins TRBV27 and TRBJ2-7; D is uncertain. The CDR3 length is 12 residues. Germline V CDR1 and CDR2: MNHEY, SMNVEV (reference sequence). V shed 6 bases and J shed 2 bases, with 8 bases lying between them. Here the CDR3 DNA reads TGTGCCAGCAGCCAGACCCCCTACGAGCAGTACTTC. Translation gives CASSQTPYEQYF.

The chain recombines TRBV5-1 with TRBJ2-3; 16 positions match TRBD2. This CDR3 is built from 16 residues. Germline V gives CDR1 SGHRS, CDR2 YFSETQ. Unmatched junction bases numbered 3, after V lost 4 bases and J lost 4 bases. CDR3 region: CASSLGTSGRADTQYF. In DNA form, the CDR3 reads TGCGCCAGCAGCCTTGGGACTAGCGGGAGGGCAGATACGCAGTATTTT.